This record looks at one TCR beta chain sequence and its context. The table came from immunoSEQ multiplex PCR; TCRdb's copy has only in-frame clones and leaves some out. The table has about 100,000 clones, 75% to 90% seen once. This entry belongs to a study of blood T cell repertoires in COVID-19. Study background: Sources were T cells, B-cell-depleted T cells, or PBMCs; the material itself was cDNA or gDNA.

V lost 1 base to trimming and J lost 0 bases, with 16 bases between them. This CDR3 contains 18 residues. Germline V gene data show CDR1 as LGHNA and CDR2 as YSLEER. The origin of this receptor is a human donor with active COVID-19. The donor label of this sample is uncertain. The sample consisted of peripheral blood. V and J are TRBV4-3 and TRBJ2-1; maybe TRBD2 (5 bases). The CDR3 DNA follows: TGCGCCAGCAGCCAAGGATATAGCGAACTCAGCTCCTACAATGAGCAGTTCTTC. Translated, it gives CASSQGYSELSSYNEQFF.